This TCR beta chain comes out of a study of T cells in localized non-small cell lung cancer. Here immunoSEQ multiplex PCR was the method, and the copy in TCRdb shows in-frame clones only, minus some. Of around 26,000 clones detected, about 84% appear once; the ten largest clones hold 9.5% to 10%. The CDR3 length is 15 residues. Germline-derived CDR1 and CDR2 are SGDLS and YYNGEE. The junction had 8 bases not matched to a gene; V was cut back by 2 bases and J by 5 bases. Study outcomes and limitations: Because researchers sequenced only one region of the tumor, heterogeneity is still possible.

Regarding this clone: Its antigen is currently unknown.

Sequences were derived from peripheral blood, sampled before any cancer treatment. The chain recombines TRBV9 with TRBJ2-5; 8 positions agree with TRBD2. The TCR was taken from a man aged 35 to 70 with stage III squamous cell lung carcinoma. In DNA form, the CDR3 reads TGTGCCAGCAGCGTTGGAAGCGGGGGCAGGGAGACCCAGTACTTC. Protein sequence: CASSVGSGGRETQYF.